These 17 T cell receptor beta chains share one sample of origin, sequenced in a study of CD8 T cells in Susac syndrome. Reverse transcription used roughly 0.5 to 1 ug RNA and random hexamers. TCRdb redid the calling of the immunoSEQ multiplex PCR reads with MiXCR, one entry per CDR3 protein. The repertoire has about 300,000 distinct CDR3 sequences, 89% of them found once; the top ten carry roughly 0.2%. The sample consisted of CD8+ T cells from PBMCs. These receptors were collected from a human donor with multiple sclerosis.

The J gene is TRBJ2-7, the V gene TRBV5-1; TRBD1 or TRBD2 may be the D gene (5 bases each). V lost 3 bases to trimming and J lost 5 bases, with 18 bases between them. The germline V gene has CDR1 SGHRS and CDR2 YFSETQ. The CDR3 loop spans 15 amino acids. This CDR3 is CASSYPTGTKDEQYF. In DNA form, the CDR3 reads TGCGCCAGCAGCTACCCTACCGGGACGAAAGACGAGCAGTACTTC.

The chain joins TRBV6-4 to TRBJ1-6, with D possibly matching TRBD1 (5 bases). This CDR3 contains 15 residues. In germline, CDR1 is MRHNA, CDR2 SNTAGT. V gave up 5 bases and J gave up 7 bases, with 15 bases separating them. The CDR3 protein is CASSLTGEKNSPLHF. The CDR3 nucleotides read TGTGCCAGCAGTTTGACGGGGGAGAAGAATTCACCCCTCCACTTT.

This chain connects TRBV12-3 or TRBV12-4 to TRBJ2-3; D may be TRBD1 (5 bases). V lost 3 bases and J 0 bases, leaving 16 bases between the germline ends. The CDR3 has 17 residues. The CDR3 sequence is CASSLGPRELSTDTQYF. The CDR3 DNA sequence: TGTGCCAGCAGTTTGGGCCCCAGGGAACTAAGCACAGATACGCAGTATTTT.

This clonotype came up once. The DNA for the CDR3 is TGTGCCAGCAGTCCGGCGGCAGGGGGAGGCTATGGCTACACCTTC. Amino acids: CASSPAAGGGYGYTF. The V call is TRBV3-1, the J call TRBJ1-2; 7 bases map to TRBD1. The CDR3 has 15 residues. Germline assignment: CDR1 LGHDT and CDR2 YNNKEL (reference sequence). After removal of 6 bases from V and 4 bases from J, the junction contained 11 bases not matched to a gene.

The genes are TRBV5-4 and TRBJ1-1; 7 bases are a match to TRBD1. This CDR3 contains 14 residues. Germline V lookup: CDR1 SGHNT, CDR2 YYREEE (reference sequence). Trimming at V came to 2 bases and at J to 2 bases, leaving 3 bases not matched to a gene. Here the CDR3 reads CASSFQGGNTEAFF. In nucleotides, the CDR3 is TGTGCCAGCAGCTTTCAGGGGGGAAACACTGAAGCTTTCTTT. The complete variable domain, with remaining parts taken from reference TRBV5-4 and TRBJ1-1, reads ETGVTQSPTHLIKTRGQQVTLRCSSQSGHNTVSWYQQALGQGPQFIFQYYREEENGRGNFPPRFSGLQFPNYSSELNVNALELDDSALYLCASSFQGGNTEAFFGQGTRLTVV.

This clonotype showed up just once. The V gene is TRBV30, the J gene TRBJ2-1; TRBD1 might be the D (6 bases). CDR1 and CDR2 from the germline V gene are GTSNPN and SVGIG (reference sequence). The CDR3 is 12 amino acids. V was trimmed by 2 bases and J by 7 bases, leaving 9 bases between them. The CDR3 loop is CAWSPGTNEQFF. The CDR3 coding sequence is TGTGCCTGGAGTCCAGGGACAAATGAGCAGTTCTTC. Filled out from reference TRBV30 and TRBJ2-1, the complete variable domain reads SQTIHQWPATLVQPVGSPLSLECTVEGTSNPNLYWYRQAAGRGLQLLFYSVGIGQISSEVPQNLSASRPQDRQFILSSKKLLLSDSGFYLCAWSPGTNEQFFGPGTRLTVL.

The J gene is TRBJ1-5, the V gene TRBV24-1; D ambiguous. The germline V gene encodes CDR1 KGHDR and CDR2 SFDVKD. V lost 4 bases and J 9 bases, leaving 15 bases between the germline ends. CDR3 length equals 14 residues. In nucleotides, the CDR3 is TGTGCCACCAGTGAGGCTGCGGATCTTGGGCCCCAGCATTTT. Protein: CATSEAADLGPQHF.

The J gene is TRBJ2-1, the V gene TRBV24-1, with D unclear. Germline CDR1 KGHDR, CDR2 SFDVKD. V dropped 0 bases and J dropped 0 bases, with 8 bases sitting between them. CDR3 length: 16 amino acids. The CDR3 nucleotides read TGTGCCACCAGTGATTTGGCTGCCACCTCCTACAATGAGCAGTTCTTC. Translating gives CATSDLAATSYNEQFF.

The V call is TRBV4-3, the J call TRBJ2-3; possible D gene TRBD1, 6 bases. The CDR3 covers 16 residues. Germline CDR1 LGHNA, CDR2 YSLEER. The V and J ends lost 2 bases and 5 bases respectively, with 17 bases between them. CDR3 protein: CASSQLPGQWVDTQYF. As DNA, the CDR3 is TGCGCCAGCAGCCAACTGCCGGGACAATGGGTAGATACGCAGTATTTT.

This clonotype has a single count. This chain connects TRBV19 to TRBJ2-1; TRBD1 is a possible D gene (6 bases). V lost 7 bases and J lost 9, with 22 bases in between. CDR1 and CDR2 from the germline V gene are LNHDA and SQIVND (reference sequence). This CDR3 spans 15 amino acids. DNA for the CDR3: TGTGCCAGTAAGGACAGAGAACGACCAACCAGTGAGCAGTTCTTC. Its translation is CASKDRERPTSEQFF.

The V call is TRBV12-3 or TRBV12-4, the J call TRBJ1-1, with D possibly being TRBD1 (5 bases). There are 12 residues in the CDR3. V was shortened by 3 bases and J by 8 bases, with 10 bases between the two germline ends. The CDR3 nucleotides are TGTGCCAGCAGTTTTACAGGACCGGAAGCTTTCTTT. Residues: CASSFTGPEAFF.

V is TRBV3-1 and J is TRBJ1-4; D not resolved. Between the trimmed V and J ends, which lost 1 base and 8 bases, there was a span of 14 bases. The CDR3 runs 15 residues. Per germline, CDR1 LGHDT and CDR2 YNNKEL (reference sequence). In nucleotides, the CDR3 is TGTGCCAGCAGCCAAGTAGGTCACCTCGAGGAAAAACTGTTTTTT. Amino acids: CASSQVGHLEEKLFF.

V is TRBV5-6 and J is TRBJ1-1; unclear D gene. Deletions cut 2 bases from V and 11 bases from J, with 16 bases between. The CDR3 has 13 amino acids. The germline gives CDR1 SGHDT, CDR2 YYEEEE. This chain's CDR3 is CASSFGAGSSAFF. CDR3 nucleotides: TGTGCCAGCAGCTTCGGCGCGGGCAGTTCGGCTTTCTTT.

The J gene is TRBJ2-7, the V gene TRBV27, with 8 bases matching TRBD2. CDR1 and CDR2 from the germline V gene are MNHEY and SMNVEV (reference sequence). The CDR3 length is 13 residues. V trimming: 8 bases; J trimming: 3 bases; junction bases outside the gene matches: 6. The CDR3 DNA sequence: TGTGCCAGCGGAATCGGGGGGGGCTACGAGCAGTACTTC. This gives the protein CASGIGGGYEQYF.

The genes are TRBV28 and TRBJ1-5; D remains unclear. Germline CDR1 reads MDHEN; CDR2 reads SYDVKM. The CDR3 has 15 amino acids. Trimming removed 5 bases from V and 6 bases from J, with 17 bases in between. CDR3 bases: TGTGCCAGCAGTCTAACGGTAGGAGGCGCTCAGCCCCAGCATTTT. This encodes CASSLTVGGAQPQHF.

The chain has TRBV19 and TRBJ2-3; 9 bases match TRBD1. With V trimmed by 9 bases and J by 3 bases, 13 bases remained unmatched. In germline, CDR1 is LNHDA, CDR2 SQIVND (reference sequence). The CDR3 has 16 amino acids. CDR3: CASQAGTGSWTDTQYF. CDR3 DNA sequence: TGTGCCAGCCAAGCCGGGACAGGGAGTTGGACAGATACGCAGTATTTT.

For the CDR3, the DNA is TGTGCCAGCCGACAGGGATCATTCTCTGGGGCCAACGTCCTGACTTTC. This gives the protein CASRQGSFSGANVLTF. The chain carries TRBV27 and TRBJ2-6; TRBD1 agrees at 7 bases. CDR1 and CDR2 from the germline V gene are MNHEY and SMNVEV (reference sequence). The CDR3 length is 16 residues. Unmatched junction bases numbered 7, after V lost 8 bases and J lost 0 bases.